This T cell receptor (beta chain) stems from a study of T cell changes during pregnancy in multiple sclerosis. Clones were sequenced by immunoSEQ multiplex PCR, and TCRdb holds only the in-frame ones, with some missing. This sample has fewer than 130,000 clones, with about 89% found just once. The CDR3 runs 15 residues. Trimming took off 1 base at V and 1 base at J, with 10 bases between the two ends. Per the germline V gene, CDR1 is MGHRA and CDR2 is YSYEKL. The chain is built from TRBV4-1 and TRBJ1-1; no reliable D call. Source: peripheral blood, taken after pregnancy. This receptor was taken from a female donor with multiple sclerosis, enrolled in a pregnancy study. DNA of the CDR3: TGCGCCAGCAGCCAAGGGGTTCCGGGGAACACTGAAGCTTTCTTT. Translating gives CASSQGVPGNTEAFF.